This T cell receptor beta chain was sequenced in a study of blood T cells in healthy people across ages. Findings and caveats of the study: The fall in TCR beta diversity per million T cells was roughly linear with age. It was the long-lived donors that had more naive CD4+ cells and higher diversity than aged donors.

This clonotype was observed a few times. Its antigen remains unknown. For the second PCR, which ran for about 7 to 12 cycles, a sample-barcoded 5' primer and a J-beta primer mix were used. From each sample, at least 2.5 million paired-end reads containing CDR3 were obtained. TCRdb re-called the 5' RACE reads with MiXCR, one entry per CDR3 protein. The data contain over 1,500,000 distinct CDR3 sequences, 39% of them singletons. The CDR3 has 16 residues. The V gene's germline CDR1 is SGHVS and CDR2 FNYEAQ. Sequencing used blood. This chain links TRBV7-6 with TRBJ2-7, with 8 positions matching TRBD2. The J call may be faulty, since TRBJ2-5 better matches the DNA end. The source of this sequence is a human donor in good health. In DNA, the CDR3 is TGTGCCAGCAGCTTAGTGGTAGCGGGGCTACAAGAGACCCAGTACTTC. Translation gives CASSLVVAGLQETQYF.